The rows below give T cell receptor beta chains drawn from one sample of a study of cytomegalovirus exposure and HLA in healthy donors. Produced via immunoSEQ multiplex PCR; TCRdb's table is partial and in-frame only. The repertoire has roughly 150,000 clones, about 80% of them found once; the top ten carry 1.5% to 2%. Input material: PBMCs. The receptors derive from a woman aged 25 to 39 in good health and CMV-seronegative. CDR3s leave out the opening cysteine and the closing phenylalanine or tryptophan.

v_call cdr3_length cdr3_aa
TRBV28 14 ASSLAGSGGSEKLF
TRBV27 10 ASSLDRTGYT
TRBV6-1 15 ASSGPQGAQGANVLT
TRBV6-5 12 ASSTLAGQYEQY
TRBV28 13 ASSFRGTFNYGYT
TRBV4-1 12 ASSQAGGPYEQY
TRBV29-1 10 SVRQNQETQY
TRBV7-8 15 ASSPEGRVYSNQPQH
TRBV6-5 11 ASSSQVNTEAF
TRBV30 12 AWSVRTGNQPQH
TRBV9 14 ASSVAQGRANTEAF
TRBV4-1 12 ASSQTGERNTIY
TRBV2 15 ASKWDRVISGANVLT
TRBV2 12 ASSSGGGGNEQF
TRBV5-5 11 ASSLLSSQPQH
TRBV7-8 12 ASSQDRPPIEAF
TRBV6-1 15 ASSEQRAGFLRQPQH
TRBV25-1 13 ASSVGTGLNYGYT
TRBV6-1 12 ASGSGILNTEAF
TRBV6-5 11 ASSRDIGYEQY
TRBV25-1 11 ASSGTAGDGYT
TRBV6-5 10 ASSQDTYGYT
TRBV14 16 ASSQSSGTASSYNEQF
TRBV19 17 ASSIGGLAGGLYQETQY
TRBV5-3 15 ARSLVALPGWNTEAF
TRBV6-5 13 ASSPTVTRSYEQY
TRBV15 13 ATSAWTGRNQPQH
TRBV19 14 ASSIGAQFSGNTIY
TRBV30 12 AWSVGQGSTEAF
TRBV27 10 ASSSQGNEQF
TRBV4-1 13 ASSQVRGRDEKLF
TRBV21-1 15 ASSKVPRVTSTDTQY
TRBV11-2 13 ASGPGGGATDTQY
TRBV7-9 13 ASSFVRGGYNEQF
TRBV12-5 11 ASGLAGFSEQY
TRBV6-6 13 ASSKDRASGNTIY
TRBV2 13 ASSPEFRTHYGYT
TRBV6-5 13 ASSYSIQNKYGYT
TRBV7-3 14 ASSLIRRGGTDTQY
TRBV6-1 13 ASSADTDSGNTIY
TRBV19 13 ASTPSSWGNQPQH
TRBV29-1 10 SVRQGANEAF
TRBV5-8 14 ASSPRLGQGADGYT
TRBV7-3 12 ASRWDNRTDTQY
TRBV7-9 16 SSSPGTSGGRDYNEQF
TRBV6-1 11 ASSRQSTDTQY
TRBV29-1 12 SVGGQENTGELF
TRBV5-4 12 ASSLAGTGGGYT
TRBV28 12 ASSKPGQVYEQY
TRBV11-2 12 ASSLVPNYGEQF
TRBV7-2 10 ASSFRGDTQY
TRBV2 12 ASEPSGVTDTQY
TRBV5-4 14 ASSARLAGGRETQY
TRBV11-2 13 ASSLYSGGTYEQY